Below, one TCR beta chain is given with its context. What it binds is not known. Sequencing used immunoSEQ multiplex PCR; TCRdb keeps in-frame clones, though not all of them. The data show roughly 150,000 clones, 70% to 90% seen once. These data belong to a study of cytomegalovirus exposure and HLA in healthy donors. Whole-study results and caveats: The classifier, whose performance was assessed in both the original and validation cohorts, reportedly diagnosed cytomegalovirus status with high specificity and sensitivity.

Trimming removed 6 bases at V and 1 base at J, with 15 bases between. The germline V gene has CDR1 SGHAT and CDR2 FQNNGV. The CDR3 has 15 amino acids. This sequence was found in a woman aged 25 to 39 in good health and CMV-seronegative. V gene TRBV11-2 combines with J gene TRBJ2-5; tentatively, D is TRBD2 (5 bases). The sequenced sample consisted of PBMCs. CDR3 coding DNA: TGTGCCAGCAGTTCGGACGGGATAAGCCAAGAGACCCAGTACTTC. Residues: CASSSDGISQETQYF. Full variable domain (missing parts from reference TRBV11-2 and TRBJ2-5): EAGVAQSPRYKIIEKRQSVAFWCNPISGHATLYWYQQILGQGPKLLIQFQNNGVVDDSQLPKDRFSAERLKGVDSTLKIQPAKLEDSAVYLCASSSDGISQETQYFGPGTRLLVL.